One and the same sample provided the 10 T cell receptor beta chains below, sequenced in a study of early T cells in non-severe SARS-CoV-2 infection. TCRdb reprocessed the 5' RACE reads with MiXCR, giving one entry per CDR3 protein. The profile covers about 58,000 distinct CDR3 sequences, with about 13% appearing a single time and more than 7.5% taken by the ten largest. The sequenced sample consisted of whole blood. These receptors were taken from an adult who was a healthcare worker with PCR-confirmed SARS-CoV-2 infection or an uninfected control (not recorded which).

This chain joins TRBV20-1 and TRBJ1-2, with D possibly matching TRBD1 (6 bases). CDR3 size: 16 residues. Germline V CDR1 and CDR2: DFQATT, SNEGSKA (reference sequence). Trimming removed 0 bases at V and 4 bases at J, with 18 bases between. This chain's CDR3 is CSARDSSGGQTYGYTF. CDR3 DNA: TGCAGTGCTAGAGATTCGTCAGGTGGACAGACCTATGGCTACACCTTC.

This clonotype occurred many times. The chain couples TRBV7-8 to TRBJ2-1, with 8 positions matching TRBD1. V lost 5 bases to trimming and J lost 5 bases; unmatched junction nucleotides: 8. This CDR3 spans 15 amino acids. Germline CDR1 and CDR2: SGHVS and FQNEAQ. The CDR3 DNA reads TGTGCCAGCAGCCGGGGACAGGTCCTTAACAATGAGCAGTTCTTC. Translating it yields CASSRGQVLNNEQFF.

This clonotype was recorded at least ten times. The J gene is TRBJ1-2, the V gene TRBV7-9; 10 bases line up with TRBD1. Germline loops: CDR1 SEHNR, CDR2 FQNEAQ (reference sequence). This CDR3 is built from 16 residues. V trimming: 3 bases; J trimming: 6 bases; junction bases outside the gene matches: 10. The CDR3 DNA reads TGTGCCAGCAGCTTTATGTCGACAGGGGGCATCGATGGCTACACCTTC. This encodes CASSFMSTGGIDGYTF.

This clonotype was recorded at least ten times. V is TRBV19 and J is TRBJ1-4; D not certain. The germline V and J ends were trimmed by 4 bases and 4 bases, with 10 bases remaining between them. CDR1 and CDR2 from the germline V gene are LNHDA and SQIVND (reference sequence). The CDR3 spans 14 residues. CDR3: CASSTWADNEKLFF. CDR3 DNA sequence: TGTGCCAGTAGTACCTGGGCTGATAATGAAAAACTGTTTTTT.

This clonotype came up many times. This chain uses TRBV11-1 with TRBJ2-7; D remains ambiguous. Germline V lookup: CDR1 SGHAT, CDR2 FQDESV (reference sequence). V shed 5 bases and J shed 2 bases, with 16 bases lying between them. The CDR3 length is 15 residues. CDR3 bases: TGTGCCAGCAGCCCCCTGGTCGGGCCAACCTACGAGCAGTACTTC. Encoded protein: CASSPLVGPTYEQYF.

The rearrangement joins TRBV28 to TRBJ2-5, with 9 bases aligning to TRBD1. Germline V lookup: CDR1 MDHEN, CDR2 SYDVKM. This CDR3 has 15 amino acids. After removal of 5 bases from V and 5 bases from J, the junction contained 9 bases not matched to a gene. The CDR3 nucleotides read TGTGCCAGCAGTCCAACAGGGGGCCCCCGGGAGACCCAGTACTTC. It specifies CASSPTGGPRETQYF.

J is TRBJ2-7 and V is TRBV11-2; 10 bases line up with TRBD1. Germline CDR1 SGHAT, CDR2 FQNNGV. The CDR3 totals 15 residues. Trimming took 4 bases from V and 5 from J; bases not matched to a gene: 8. CDR3: CASSWDRGGSDEQYF. The CDR3 nucleotides are TGTGCCAGCAGCTGGGACAGGGGAGGATCGGACGAGCAGTACTTC.

This clonotype showed up many times. The chain is built from TRBV3-1 and TRBJ1-1; D is unresolved. Germline CDR1 and CDR2: LGHDT and YNNKEL (reference sequence). The CDR3 covers 14 residues. V was pared by 3 bases and J by 1 base, with 9 bases between. The CDR3 DNA is TGTGCCAGCAGCCATTCTACGGGGAACACTGAAGCTTTCTTT. Translated: CASSHSTGNTEAFF.

This clonotype was seen many times. This chain connects TRBV12-3 or TRBV12-4 to TRBJ2-3; possible D gene TRBD2, 5 bases. Trimming stripped 1 base from V and 1 base from J, with 9 bases between. This CDR3 contains 15 residues. CDR3 amino acids: CASSLVVGGTDTQYF. The DNA for the CDR3 is TGTGCCAGCAGTTTAGTTGTCGGGGGCACAGATACGCAGTATTTT.

The chain uses TRBV29-1 and TRBJ2-3; D is unresolved. The V and J ends lost 3 bases and 0 bases respectively, with 10 bases between them. Looked up from germline, CDR1 is SQVTM and CDR2 is ANQGSEA. The CDR3 runs to 14 residues. CDR3 region: CSVERSGSTDTQYF. In DNA form, the CDR3 reads TGCAGCGTTGAGCGGAGTGGGAGCACAGATACGCAGTATTTT.